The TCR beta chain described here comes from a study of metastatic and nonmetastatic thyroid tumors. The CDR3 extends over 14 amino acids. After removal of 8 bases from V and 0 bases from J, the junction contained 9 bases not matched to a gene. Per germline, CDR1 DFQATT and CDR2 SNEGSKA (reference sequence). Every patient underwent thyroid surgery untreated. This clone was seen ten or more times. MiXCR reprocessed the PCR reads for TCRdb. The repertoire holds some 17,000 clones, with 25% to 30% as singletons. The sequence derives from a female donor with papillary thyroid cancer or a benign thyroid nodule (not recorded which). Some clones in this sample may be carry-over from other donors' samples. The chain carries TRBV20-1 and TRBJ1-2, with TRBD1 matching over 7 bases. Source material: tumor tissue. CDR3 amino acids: CSTDQQGTNYGYTF. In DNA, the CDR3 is TGCAGTACAGACCAACAGGGGACTAACTATGGCTACACCTTC.